This T cell receptor beta chain was recorded in a study of cytomegalovirus exposure and HLA in healthy donors. Study results and caveats: A list of 150 or so TCR beta chains associated with cytomegalovirus was given.

This clone was detected only a few times. Its antigen is currently unknown. CDR3 length: 16 amino acids. Germline CDR1 is SEHNR and CDR2 is FQNEAQ (reference sequence). The V end was cut by 1 base, the J end by 6 bases, with 16 bases between. Sequencing was performed with immunoSEQ multiplex PCR; in TCRdb, only in-frame clones are kept and a portion is missing. This sample carries 90,000 to 150,000 clones, under 90% of them seen once, and the ten largest clones take 2.1%. The V and J genes are TRBV7-9 and TRBJ2-4; D is perhaps TRBD2 (5 bases). The sequence was collected from a woman aged 25 to 39 in good health and CMV-seronegative. The sequenced material came from PBMCs. In nucleotides, the CDR3 is TGTGCCAGCAGCTTAGTAGGGTCGGTCCGGGGAAACATTCAGTACTTC. The encoded protein is CASSLVGSVRGNIQYF.